The T cell receptor beta chain described here comes from a study of CD8 T cell repertoires and HIV-1 epitope variants. At the level of the study: 1M T cells were kept uncultured as a baseline.

The germline V gene has CDR1 LNHDA and CDR2 SQIVND (reference sequence). The CDR3 has 14 residues. Trimming at V came to 4 bases and at J to 6 bases, leaving 7 bases not matched to a gene. Clones were read by immunoSEQ multiplex PCR, and TCRdb kept only the in-frame ones, dropping some. The sample consists of about 2,600 clones, about 71% of them appearing once. This clone occurred a few times. Its antigen is not identified. Sequenced input: cultured CD8+ T cells derived from PBMCs. The gene calls are TRBV19 and TRBJ2-7; 9 bases align to TRBD1. This TCR was recovered from a male donor with HIV. The CDR3 nucleotides are TGTGCCAGTAGTAGAGGGACAGGGCCTGGCGAGCAGTACTTC. This translates into CASSRGTGPGEQYF.